These 3 T cell receptor beta chains were all obtained from the same sample, sequenced in a study of T-cell reconstitution after alpha-beta-depleted transplantation in children. It was with unique molecular identifiers that the TCRbeta library was prepared. Via MiXCR, TCRdb re-called the PCR reads, giving one row per CDR3 protein. This table holds under 450,000 distinct CDR3 sequences, about an eighth found once. Sequencing used PBMCs, obtained from the stem cell graft. These receptor sequences come from a human donor who donated a stem cell graft to a child with Fanconi anemia.

This clonotype was counted at least ten times. This chain connects TRBV29-1 to TRBJ2-3; 8 bases are a match to TRBD1. The CDR3 spans 16 residues. Germline CDR1 SQVTM, CDR2 ANQGSEA. V lost 4 bases to trimming and J lost 3 bases; unmatched junction nucleotides: 12. Here the CDR3 reads CSVAFTGGIRTDTQYF. The CDR3 coding sequence is TGCAGCGTTGCTTTTACAGGGGGAATACGGACAGATACGCAGTATTTT.

This chain links TRBV5-1 with TRBJ2-3; 7 nucleotides match TRBD1. J gave up 0 bases and V 2 bases, and 3 bases lay outside the gene matches. The CDR3 has 15 residues. Germline values: CDR1 SGHRS, CDR2 YFSETQ. The CDR3 loop reads CASSFRDSSTDTQYF. The CDR3 DNA follows: TGCGCCAGCAGCTTCCGGGACAGCAGCACAGATACGCAGTATTTT.

The chain links TRBV6-5 to TRBJ2-1; D is uncertain. Looked up from germline, CDR1 is MNHEY and CDR2 is SVGAGI. V lost 6 bases and J 5 bases, leaving 17 bases between the germline ends. The CDR3 extends over 15 amino acids. The CDR3 spells CASRSLGAQDNEQFF. The CDR3 region has the DNA TGTGCCAGCAGAAGCTTGGGCGCGCAGGACAATGAGCAGTTCTTC.